Listed here are 15 T cell receptor beta chains from one sample, sequenced in a study of T cell responses to AZD1222 COVID-19 vaccine. The method was immunoSEQ multiplex PCR; TCRdb's version includes in-frame clones alone and lacks a portion of them. In the table there are about 86,000 clones, around 90% of which are singletons. Sequences were derived from peripheral blood, sampled on day 0 of AZD1222 vaccination. Source of these receptors: an adult in good health.

V gene TRBV9 combines with J gene TRBJ2-3; D not resolved. In germline, CDR1 is SGDLS, CDR2 YYNGEE. The ends were cut back, 0 bases at V and 2 bases at J, with 10 bases in the middle. The CDR3 covers 15 residues. Here the CDR3 DNA reads TGTGCCAGCAGCGTAGAGGTGCGTCACACAGATACGCAGTATTTT. This translates into CASSVEVRHTDTQYF.

The chain couples TRBV7-9 to TRBJ2-3, with 10 bases matching TRBD1. The CDR3 is made up of 16 amino acids. CDR1 and CDR2 (germline): SEHNR, FQNEAQ (reference sequence). The V segment lost 1 base and the J segment 0 bases; nucleotides outside the gene matches: 1. The CDR3 sequence: CASSLGTGGSTDTQYF. CDR3 bases: TGTGCCAGCAGCTTAGGGACAGGGGGAAGCACAGATACGCAGTATTTT.

This sequence joins TRBV7-9 and TRBJ1-2; a weak D match, TRBD1 (5 bases). The CDR3 runs 13 residues. Trimming shortened V by 4 bases and J by 7 bases, and 13 bases separated the two germline ends. In germline, CDR1 is SEHNR, CDR2 FQNEAQ (reference sequence). CDR3 amino acids: CASSSQGSGGYTF. The DNA of the CDR3 is TGTGCCAGCAGCTCCCAGGGATCTGGTGGCTACACCTTC.

This clone was observed a handful of times. In DNA, the CDR3 is TGCGCCAGCAGCTTGGATAACTGGGGGGAAAAGCATGCGCCCCAGCATTTT. It translates to CASSLDNWGEKHAPQHF. The chain links TRBV5-1 to TRBJ1-5; D might be TRBD1 (5 bases). Germline CDR1 SGHRS, CDR2 YFSETQ. Trimming left V 0 bases short and J 9 bases short, with 22 bases between. The CDR3 extends over 17 amino acids.

This clone was seen a single time. The J gene is TRBJ2-1, the V gene TRBV6-2 or TRBV6-3, with 11 bases matching TRBD2. CDR1 is MNHEY, CDR2 SVGEGT, per germline. The CDR3 sequence is 17 residues long. V lost 3 bases, J lost 13 bases, and 17 bases stayed unmatched. CDR3 loop: CASSYGLAGGHTMYQFF. The CDR3 DNA is TGTGCCAGCAGTTATGGATTAGCGGGGGGGCATACAATGTATCAGTTCTTC.

This clone appeared once. This rearrangement joins TRBV3-1 (or the pseudogene TRBV3-2) to TRBJ1-1, with D perhaps TRBD1 (5 bases). The CDR3 is 14 residues long. CDR1 is LGHDT, CDR2 YNNKEL, per germline (reference sequence). V shed 4 bases and J shed 6 bases, with 15 bases lying between them. In nucleotides, the CDR3 is TGTGCCAGCAGCCCCCCTGTGGTAGGGGCTGAAGCTTTCTTT. This translates into CASSPPVVGAEAFF.

This chain links TRBV4-2 with TRBJ2-1; 11 nucleotides match TRBD2. Looked up from germline, CDR1 is LGHNA and CDR2 is YNFKEQ. This CDR3 has 15 amino acids. J was trimmed by 14 bases and V by 0 bases; bases with no gene match: 9. In DNA, the CDR3 is TGTGCCAGCAGCCAAGATGAGGGTAGCGGGAGGGCGGAGTTCTTC. This codes for CASSQDEGSGRAEFF.

The rearrangement uses TRBV7-2 and TRBJ2-7, with 10 bases matching TRBD2. This CDR3 contains 14 residues. Germline V gene lookup returns CDR1 SGHTA and CDR2 FQGNSA. Germline trimming cut 4 bases from V and 0 bases from J; bases unmatched to any gene: 0. In DNA form, the CDR3 reads TGTGCCAGCAGCTCTAGCGGGAGCTCCTACGAGCAGTACTTC. Residues: CASSSSGSSYEQYF.

The chain links TRBV12-5 to TRBJ2-1, with 11 bases aligning to TRBD2. The CDR3 length is 17 residues. The germline CDR1 and CDR2 sequences are LGHNT and FRNRAP. V shed 2 bases, J shed 6 bases, and the junction held 9 bases outside the gene matches. This CDR3 is CASGLSLLAGGRNEQFF. The CDR3 nucleotides read TGTGCTAGTGGTTTGTCCCTCCTAGCGGGGGGCCGCAATGAGCAGTTCTTC.

J is TRBJ2-3 and V is TRBV12-3 or TRBV12-4, with TRBD2 as a possible D gene (5 bases). CDR3 size: 12 residues. Trimming stripped 4 bases from V and 3 bases from J, with 5 bases between. The CDR3 sequence is CASSSGTDTQYF. The CDR3 DNA reads TGTGCCAGCAGTTCGGGAACAGATACGCAGTATTTT.

The chain employs TRBV7-9 and TRBJ2-2; TRBD2 matches at 7 bases. Losses at the gene ends were 4 bases for V and 4 bases for J; bases not matched to a gene: 15. Germline CDR1 and CDR2: SEHNR and FQNEAQ (reference sequence). The CDR3 contains 18 residues. In DNA, the CDR3 is TGTGCCAGCAGCTCCCGAGGACGGCGGGAGTCTGGCACCGGGGAGCTGTTTTTT. Protein product: CASSSRGRRESGTGELFF.

The rearrangement joins TRBV2 to TRBJ2-5; 12 bases agree with TRBD2. Germline-derived CDR1 and CDR2 are SNHLY and FYNNEI. Losses at the gene ends were 5 bases for V and 0 bases for J; bases not matched to a gene: 4. CDR3 length: 16 residues. CDR3 region: CASSPGTSGYQETQYF. The CDR3, as DNA: TGTGCCAGCAGTCCTGGGACTAGCGGGTACCAAGAGACCCAGTACTTC.

This chain uses TRBV5-1 with TRBJ2-7; no firm D call. The CDR3 is made up of 13 amino acids. V lost 5 bases and J lost 3, with 12 bases in between. CDR1 is SGHRS, CDR2 YFSETQ, per germline. The CDR3 DNA reads as TGCGCCAGCAGACTTTCCACCGGCTACGAGCAGTACTTC. It encodes CASRLSTGYEQYF.

This clone has just one count. The rearrangement links TRBV9 to TRBJ1-2; weak D call: TRBD1 (5 bases). V was cut by 5 bases and J by 1 base, with 12 bases left in between. Germline CDR1 SGDLS, CDR2 YYNGEE. This CDR3 is built from 14 residues. The CDR3 here is CASRGENNNYGYTF. The CDR3 region has the DNA TGTGCCAGCAGAGGGGAGAATAATAACTATGGCTACACCTTC.

V and J are TRBV5-1 and TRBJ2-3; 9 positions agree with TRBD2. CDR1 is SGHRS, CDR2 YFSETQ, per germline. J was trimmed by 2 bases and V by 0 bases; bases with no gene match: 4. The CDR3 loop spans 16 amino acids. CDR3 coding DNA: TGCGCCAGCAGCTTGGGACTAGCGGAGAACACAGATACGCAGTATTTT. Residues: CASSLGLAENTDTQYF.